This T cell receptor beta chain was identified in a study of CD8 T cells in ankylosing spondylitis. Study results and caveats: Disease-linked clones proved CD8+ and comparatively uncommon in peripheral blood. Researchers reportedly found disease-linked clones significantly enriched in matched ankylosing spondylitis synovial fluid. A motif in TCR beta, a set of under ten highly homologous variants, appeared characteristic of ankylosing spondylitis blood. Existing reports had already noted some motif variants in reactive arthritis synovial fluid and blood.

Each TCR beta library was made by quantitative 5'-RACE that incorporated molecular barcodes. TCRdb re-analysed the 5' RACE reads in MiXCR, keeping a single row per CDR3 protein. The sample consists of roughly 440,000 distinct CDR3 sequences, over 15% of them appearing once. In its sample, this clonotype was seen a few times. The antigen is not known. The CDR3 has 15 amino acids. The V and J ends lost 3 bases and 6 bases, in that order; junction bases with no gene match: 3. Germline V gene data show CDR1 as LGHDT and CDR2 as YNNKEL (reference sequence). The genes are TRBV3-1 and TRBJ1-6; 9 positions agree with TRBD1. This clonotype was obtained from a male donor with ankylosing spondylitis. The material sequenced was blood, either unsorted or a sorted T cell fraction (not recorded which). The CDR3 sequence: CASSQGDRVNSPLHF. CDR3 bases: TGTGCCAGCAGCCAGGGGGACAGGGTTAATTCACCCCTCCACTTT.